This is a list of T cell receptor beta chains from one sample in a study of cytomegalovirus exposure and HLA in healthy donors. Clones were sequenced by immunoSEQ multiplex PCR, and TCRdb holds only the in-frame ones, with some missing. The table records tens of thousands of clones, around nine tenths of them present only once. Material: PBMCs. Source of these receptors: a woman aged 18 to 35 in good health and CMV-seronegative. Each CDR3 is given with its conserved first and last residue. D genes are given only for firm matches. The size entry is marked missing in some rows and otherwise reads once, few, many or a size class.

>TRBV5-4|TRBJ1-2|TRBD1|-
CASSPQGPRGYTF
TGTGCCAGCAGCCCACAGGGGCCTCGCGGCTACACCTTC
>TRBV7-2|TRBJ2-7|TRBD2|-
CASSSTGLAAYEQYF
TGTGCCAGCAGCTCAACAGGACTAGCGGCCTACGAGCAGTACTTC
>TRBV27|TRBJ1-2|-|-
CASSLSDGYTF
TGTGCCAGCAGTTTGTCGGATGGCTACACCTTC
>TRBV9|TRBJ2-7|TRBD1|-
CASSGPGQRTYEQYF
TGTGCCAGCAGCGGCCCGGGACAGCGCACCTACGAGCAGTACTTC
>TRBV7-8|TRBJ2-5|TRBD2|once
CASSSLAGGPGETQYF
TGTGCCAGCAGCTCACTAGCGGGGGGGCCGGGAGAGACCCAGTACTTC
>TRBV9|TRBJ1-1|-|-
CASSVAAGQHEAFF
TGTGCCAGCAGCGTAGCGGCAGGCCAACATGAAGCTTTCTTT
>TRBV6-1|TRBJ2-2|-|once
CASSPRTRGTGELFF
TGTGCCAGCAGTCCCCGTACCCGGGGCACCGGGGAGCTGTTTTTT
>TRBV2|TRBJ1-5|-|-
CASTRQLDSNQPQHF
TGTGCCAGCACCCGACAGTTAGATAGCAATCAGCCCCAGCATTTT
>TRBV6-5|TRBJ1-2|-|-
CASNILGAHGYTF
TGTGCCAGCAACATCCTGGGGGCTCATGGCTACACCTTC
>TRBV5-1|TRBJ2-5|-|-
CASSLAAAQETQYF
TGCGCCAGCAGCTTGGCGGCGGCCCAAGAGACCCAGTACTTC
>TRBV18|TRBJ2-7|-|few
CASSPAAGNAYEQYF
TGTGCCAGCTCACCGGCCGCAGGGAACGCCTACGAGCAGTACTTC
>TRBV5-1|TRBJ2-3|TRBD2|-
CASSNGLAGSTDTQYF
TGCGCCAGCAGCAACGGACTAGCGGGCAGCACAGATACGCAGTATTTT
>TRBV7-2|TRBJ1-3|-|-
CASSLDTGTGGNTIYF
TGTGCCAGCAGCTTGGACACAGGAACGGGGGGGAACACCATATATTTT
>TRBV28|TRBJ1-1|TRBD1|-
CASNLPGGTEAFF
TGTGCCAGCAATTTACCAGGGGGCACTGAAGCTTTCTTT
>TRBV6-1|TRBJ1-5|-|-
CASSEGGGQPQHF
TGTGCCAGCAGTGAAGGAGGGGGTCAGCCCCAGCATTTT
>TRBV18|TRBJ2-5|-|-
CASSPAGTQYF
TGTGCCAGCTCACCCGCGGGGACCCAGTACTTC
>TRBV30|TRBJ1-5|-|-
CAWSSGVGQPQHF
TGTGCCTGGAGTTCAGGGGTCGGTCAGCCCCAGCATTTT
>TRBV2|TRBJ2-2|TRBD2|-
CASSEASGITGELFF
TGTGCCAGCAGTGAAGCTAGCGGGATCACCGGGGAGCTGTTTTTT
>TRBV7-3|TRBJ2-1|TRBD2|-
CASSISGESLVNEQFF
TGTGCCAGCAGCATTAGCGGGGAGTCACTAGTCAATGAGCAGTTCTTC
>TRBV4-1|TRBJ2-7|-|-
CASSQEAGKLHEQYF
TGCGCCAGCAGCCAAGAGGCAGGTAAACTTCACGAGCAGTACTTC
>TRBV4-3|TRBJ1-1|-|-
CASSLLHGRNTEAFF
TGCGCCAGCAGCCTACTGCATGGGAGGAACACTGAAGCTTTCTTT
>TRBV6-5|TRBJ2-5|TRBD1|-
CASNYGTGAQETQYF
TGTGCCAGCAACTACGGGACAGGGGCCCAAGAGACCCAGTACTTC
>TRBV7-3|TRBJ2-7|TRBD1|-
CASSGTGPHEQYF
TGTGCCAGCAGCGGGACAGGTCCCCACGAGCAGTACTTC
>TRBV19|TRBJ1-3|-|once
CASSELRFGANSGNTIYF
TGTGCCAGTAGTGAGCTAAGGTTTGGGGCTAACTCTGGAAACACCATATATTTT
>TRBV9|TRBJ2-3|TRBD2|once
CASSVVPSGRGGDTQYF
TGTGCCAGCAGCGTAGTGCCCAGCGGGAGAGGTGGAGATACGCAGTATTTT
>TRBV5-1|TRBJ1-2|-|-
CASSLAREGYTF
TGCGCCAGCAGCTTGGCCCGGGAGGGCTACACCTTC
>TRBV9|TRBJ2-1|TRBD2|-
CASSSGLAEGVKQFF
TGTGCCAGCAGTTCAGGACTAGCGGAGGGGGTAAAGCAGTTCTTC
>TRBV2|TRBJ1-1|-|-
CASRSRGGGTEAFF
TGTGCCAGCAGGTCGAGGGGAGGAGGCACTGAAGCTTTCTTT
>TRBV5-1|TRBJ2-2|-|once
CASSTQTNTGELFF
TGCGCCAGCAGCACGCAGACTAACACCGGGGAGCTGTTTTTT
>TRBV4-1|TRBJ2-7|-|-
CASSQDPPVDEQYF
TGCGCCAGCAGCCAAGATCCCCCCGTAGACGAGCAGTACTTC
>TRBV28|TRBJ2-7|TRBD2|-
CASKGLAGIGEQYF
TGTGCCAGCAAAGGACTAGCGGGGATTGGGGAGCAGTACTTC
>TRBV28|TRBJ2-5|-|-
CASSLTPASHQETQYF
TGTGCCAGCAGTTTAACCCCCGCCAGTCACCAAGAGACCCAGTACTTC
>TRBV18|TRBJ2-7|TRBD2|few
CASSPSRTSGRYEQYF
TGTGCCAGCTCACCTTCGAGGACTAGCGGGAGGTACGAGCAGTACTTC
>TRBV2|TRBJ2-7|-|-
CASGFYEQYF
TGTGCCAGCGGCTTTTACGAGCAGTACTTC
>TRBV19|TRBJ1-1|-|once
CASSMAGFNEAFF
TGTGCCAGTAGTATGGCCGGGTTCAATGAAGCTTTCTTT
>TRBV7-2|TRBJ1-6|TRBD1|-
CASREDREYSPLHF
TGTGCCAGCAGAGAGGACAGGGAGTATTCACCCCTCCACTTT
>TRBV5-5|TRBJ2-1|TRBD2|-
CASSLVVIAAGGYNEQFF
TGTGCCAGCAGCTTGGTAGTGATTGCGGCGGGGGGGTACAATGAGCAGTTCTTC
>TRBV7-2|TRBJ2-1|TRBD1|-
CASSRQGQRNEQFF
TGTGCCAGCAGCCGACAGGGTCAAAGAAATGAGCAGTTCTTC
>TRBV4-2|TRBJ2-1|-|-
CASSQDYSIDEQFF
TGTGCCAGCAGCCAAGATTACTCTATCGATGAGCAGTTCTTC
>TRBV7-3|TRBJ2-1|-|-
CASSLANSYNEQFF
TGTGCCAGCAGCTTAGCTAACTCCTACAATGAGCAGTTCTTC
>TRBV27|TRBJ2-3|-|-
CASRLQGTSTDTQYF
TGTGCCAGCAGGTTACAGGGCACTAGCACAGATACGCAGTATTTT
>TRBV6-4|TRBJ2-7|TRBD2|-
CASSWGGEEQYF
TGTGCCAGCAGTTGGGGGGGAGAAGAGCAGTACTTC
>TRBV29-1|TRBJ1-4|-|-
CSTEQNEKLFF
TGCAGCACAGAGCAGAATGAAAAACTGTTTTTT
>TRBV5-1|TRBJ2-7|-|few
CASSLGARLAYSSYEQYF
TGCGCCAGCAGCTTGGGAGCCAGGCTAGCGTACAGCTCCTACGAGCAGTACTTC
>TRBV7-6|TRBJ2-2|TRBD1|-
CASSLTNRGSTGELFF
TGTGCCAGCAGCTTAACAAACAGGGGTTCCACCGGGGAGCTGTTTTTT
>TRBV2|TRBJ1-2|-|-
CASSPPKQVSYGYTF
TGTGCCAGCAGTCCCCCCAAACAGGTTTCCTATGGCTACACCTTC
>TRBV30|TRBJ2-2|-|-
CACATEGAGELFF
TGTGCCTGTGCGACAGAAGGGGCCGGGGAGCTGTTTTTT
>TRBV6-1|TRBJ2-7|-|-
CASSQARGTYEQYF
TGTGCCAGCAGTCAAGCGAGAGGCACCTACGAGCAGTACTTC
>TRBV18|TRBJ1-1|TRBD1|-
CASSVKQGEGEAFF
TGTGCCAGCTCAGTTAAACAGGGGGAGGGTGAAGCTTTCTTT
>TRBV9|TRBJ2-3|TRBD2|few
CASSLTSGGGTDTQYF
TGTGCCAGCAGTCTTACTAGCGGGGGGGGCACAGATACGCAGTATTTT
>TRBV29-1|TRBJ1-1|-|-
CSVGRATEAFF
TGCAGCGTTGGGCGGGCTACTGAAGCTTTCTTT
>TRBV4-1|TRBJ1-2|TRBD1|-
CASSQGTGFVGYTF
TGCGCCAGCAGCCAAGGGACAGGGTTTGTCGGCTACACCTTC
>TRBV5-6|TRBJ1-2|TRBD1|-
CASSWGTGAGGGYTF
TGTGCCAGCAGCTGGGGGACAGGAGCAGGGGGTGGCTACACCTTC
>TRBV11-1|TRBJ1-1|TRBD1|-
CASSLDLDRTNTEAFF
TGTGCCAGCAGCTTAGATCTGGACAGGACGAACACTGAAGCTTTCTTT
>TRBV6-5|TRBJ1-2|TRBD1|-
CASSLQGIYGYTF
TGTGCCAGCAGTTTACAGGGGATATATGGCTACACCTTC
>TRBV7-6|TRBJ2-1|TRBD2|-
CASSSLAGGPNEQFF
TGTGCCAGCAGCTCCTTGGCGGGGGGCCCGAATGAGCAGTTCTTC
>TRBV4-3|TRBJ1-4|-|-
CASSQDQGGGEKLFF
TGCGCCAGCAGCCAAGATCAAGGAGGCGGTGAAAAACTGTTTTTT